Each of the 29 T cell receptor beta chains below was sequenced from the same sample in a study of T cells in Graves' hyperthyroidism and ophthalmopathy. The investigators amplified TCR beta CDR3 regions from RNA transcripts. First-round RT-PCR with HTBI primers amplified the TCR CDR3 region. A single record per CDR3 protein comes from TCRdb applying MiXCR to the multiplex PCR reads. The sample yields 550,000 to 650,000 distinct CDR3 sequences, approximately 14% seen once. The specimen sequenced was blood. Receptor source: a woman in her twenties or thirties with Graves' hyperthyroidism that later progressed to Graves' ophthalmopathy.

This clonotype was counted at least ten times. The V and J genes are TRBV13 and TRBJ1-1; 11 nucleotides agree with TRBD1. The V gene's germline CDR1 is PRHDT and CDR2 FYEKMQ (reference sequence). This CDR3 comprises 13 residues. V lost 5 bases to trimming and J lost 10 bases; unmatched junction nucleotides: 6. The chain's CDR3 is CASSTGTGGAAFF. The CDR3, as DNA: TGTGCCAGCAGCACCGGGACAGGGGGGGCAGCTTTCTTT.

The chain uses TRBV11-2 and TRBJ2-1, with 7 nucleotides matching TRBD1. Losses at the gene ends were 6 bases for V and 5 bases for J; bases not matched to a gene: 7. Germline V gene sequence: CDR1 SGHAT, CDR2 FQNNGV. The CDR3 is made up of 14 amino acids. The DNA for the CDR3 is TGTGCCAGCAGTTTGAATCAGGGGGACAATGAGCAGTTCTTC. It codes for CASSLNQGDNEQFF.

The sample holds many counts of this clonotype. J is TRBJ1-6 and V is TRBV28; D gene unclear. The CDR3 spans 13 residues. Deletions cut 5 bases from V and 8 bases from J, with 10 bases between. From germline, CDR1 is MDHEN and CDR2 SYDVKM. Here the CDR3 reads CASSPPVDSPLHF. The DNA for the CDR3 is TGTGCCAGCAGTCCACCAGTTGATTCACCCCTCCACTTT.

This clonotype has more than one count but fewer than ten. The chain recombines TRBV28 with TRBJ2-1; 11 bases map to TRBD2. This CDR3 has 18 amino acids. The J segment lost 4 bases and the V segment lost 0 bases, leaving 8 bases of the junction unmatched. Germline-derived CDR1 and CDR2 are MDHEN and SYDVKM. CDR3 DNA sequence: TGTGCCAGCAGTTTATGGGGGGCCCTAGCGGGAGGTTACAATGAGCAGTTCTTC. Amino acids: CASSLWGALAGGYNEQFF.

This clonotype occurred a few times. This chain joins TRBV19 and TRBJ2-7; 11 nucleotides agree with TRBD1. Germline CDR1 reads LNHDA; CDR2 reads SQIVND (reference sequence). This CDR3 has 14 amino acids. With V trimmed by 3 bases and J by 4 bases, 2 bases remained unmatched. The CDR3 nucleotides read TGTGCCAGTAGTATGGGACAGGGGGTATACGAGCAGTACTTC. Translating it yields CASSMGQGVYEQYF.

This clonotype was counted between two and nine times. This chain joins TRBV24-1 and TRBJ2-5; perhaps TRBD1 as D (5 bases). Trimming pared 4 bases from V and 3 bases from J, leaving 11 bases between. Per the germline V gene, CDR1 is KGHDR and CDR2 is SFDVKD. This CDR3 is 14 amino acids long. DNA for the CDR3: TGTGCCACCAGTGACTACAGGTTGGAAGAGACCCAGTACTTC. This sequence encodes CATSDYRLEETQYF.

This clonotype was seen more than once but under ten times. The V gene is TRBV7-9, the J gene TRBJ2-1; 10 bases are shared with TRBD1. This CDR3 comprises 16 residues. Germline-derived CDR1 and CDR2 are SEHNR and FQNEAQ (reference sequence). J was trimmed by 7 bases and V by 3 bases; bases with no gene match: 9. In nucleotides, the CDR3 is TGTGCCAGCAGCTTGGGGGCCGGACAGGGGGTTAATGAGCAGTTCTTC. It specifies CASSLGAGQGVNEQFF.

This clonotype was observed many times. The V call is TRBV2, the J call TRBJ2-7; 9 bases are a match to TRBD2. V lost 6 bases to trimming and J lost 1 base; unmatched junction nucleotides: 7. CDR3 length: 15 amino acids. CDR1 and CDR2 (germline): SNHLY, FYNNEI. The CDR3: CASRGSAGGSYEQYF. CDR3 bases: TGTGCCAGCAGAGGATCAGCGGGAGGTTCCTACGAGCAGTACTTC. The whole variable domain, filled in from reference TRBV2 and TRBJ2-7, reads EPEVTQTPSHQVTQMGQEVILRCVPISNHLYFYWYRQILGQKVEFLVSFYNNEISEKSEIFDDQFSVERPDGSNFTLKIRSTKLEDSAMYFCASRGSAGGSYEQYFGPGTRLTVT.

This chain links TRBV2 with TRBJ1-6; TRBD1 might be the D (5 bases). This CDR3 comprises 13 residues. With 2 bases removed from V and 10 bases from J, the gap between germline ends came to 9 bases. CDR1 is SNHLY and CDR2 is FYNNEI in the germline V gene. The CDR3 reads CASSEQGESPLHF. In nucleotides, the CDR3 is TGTGCCAGCAGTGAACAGGGAGAATCACCCCTCCACTTT.

At least ten counts were recorded for this clonotype. This chain connects TRBV24-1 to TRBJ2-2, with D possibly called TRBD1 or TRBD2 (6 bases each). Between the trimmed V and J ends, which lost 2 bases and 3 bases, there was a span of 18 bases. Germline values: CDR1 KGHDR, CDR2 SFDVKD. The CDR3 is made up of 18 amino acids. The CDR3 DNA reads as TGTGCCACCAGTGATTGGGGGGTCGCAGGGGAGGACACCGGGGAGCTGTTTTTT. It encodes CATSDWGVAGEDTGELFF.

With respect to this clonotype: A much larger clone lies a single base off, so this may be a read error. V usage is TRBV3-1 and J usage is TRBJ2-6; D ambiguous. Trimming stripped 2 bases from V and 1 base from J, with 6 bases between. The CDR3 covers 15 residues. Germline lookup yields CDR1 LGHDT and CDR2 YNNKEL (reference sequence). The CDR3 DNA reads TGTGCCAGCAGCCAATATTCTTCTGGGGCCAACGTCCTGACTTTC. Its translation is CASSQYSSGANVLTF.

This clonotype was recorded a few times. The chain combines TRBV28 with TRBJ2-7; TRBD2 is a possible D gene (6 bases). There are 14 residues in the CDR3. Trimming took 3 bases from V and 2 from J, leaving 11 bases between them. The germline CDR1 and CDR2 sequences are MDHEN and SYDVKM. The CDR3, as DNA: TGTGCCAGCAGTTTCGGGGGACCGACCTACGAGCAGTACTTC. Translated: CASSFGGPTYEQYF.

This clonotype was counted at least ten times. This chain connects TRBV30 to TRBJ1-5; D is unresolved. Trimming took 0 bases from V and 4 from J, leaving 7 bases between them. CDR1 is GTSNPN and CDR2 is SVGIG in the germline V gene (reference sequence). The CDR3 sequence is 13 residues long. The CDR3 DNA is TGTGCCTGGAGTGTTATAGGGAATCAGCCCCAGCATTTT. Its protein product is CAWSVIGNQPQHF.

This clonotype was seen repeatedly, ten times or more. CDR3 nucleotides: TGTGCCAGTAGTGCCTCCGGGGCCCCGGGCGGAATTGAGCAGTTCTTC. Protein: CASSASGAPGGIEQFF. The chain uses TRBV19 and TRBJ2-1; D could derive from TRBD1 or TRBD2 (5 bases each). The V end was cut by 5 bases, the J end by 9 bases, with 23 bases between. There are 16 residues in the CDR3. Germline V gives CDR1 LNHDA, CDR2 SQIVND (reference sequence).

In its sample, this clonotype was seen many times. In DNA, the CDR3 is TGTGCCAGCAGCTTAACTCTGGGGTCACAAGAAGCTTTCTTT. Translation: CASSLTLGSQEAFF. This chain joins TRBV7-3 and TRBJ1-1, with D unclear. CDR1 is SGHTA and CDR2 is FQGTGA in the germline V gene. The CDR3 length is 14 residues. V was pared by 0 bases and J by 8 bases, with 13 bases between.

In this sample, this clonotype turned up a few times. The chain joins TRBV16 to TRBJ2-7, with D possibly TRBD2 on 5 matching bases. Per germline, CDR1 KGHSY and CDR2 FQNENV. The V and J ends lost 0 bases and 4 bases respectively, with 10 bases between them. This CDR3 contains 14 residues. The CDR3, as DNA: TGTGCCAGCAGCCAATCGCCGGACTCTTACGAGCAGTACTTC. It encodes CASSQSPDSYEQYF.

This clonotype was recorded many times. The chain carries TRBV20-1 and TRBJ2-7; a weak D match, TRBD2 (6 bases). The V end was cut by 7 bases, the J end by 7 bases, with 29 bases between. The CDR3 has 16 amino acids. In germline, CDR1 is DFQATT, CDR2 SNEGSKA (reference sequence). The CDR3: CSVLSLGGEREGEQYF. CDR3 DNA sequence: TGCAGTGTCCTGTCCTTGGGAGGAGAGCGAGAGGGGGAGCAGTACTTC.

The V gene is TRBV30, the J gene TRBJ2-5; 8 bases are shared with TRBD2. CDR1 and CDR2 (germline): GTSNPN, SVGIG (reference sequence). Losses at the gene ends were 2 bases for V and 4 bases for J; bases not matched to a gene: 9. The CDR3 has 15 amino acids. The CDR3 reads CAWSRGAGVGETQYF. The CDR3, as DNA: TGTGCCTGGAGTCGGGGAGCGGGAGTGGGAGAGACCCAGTACTTC.

This clonotype was detected many times. The V call is TRBV18, the J call TRBJ1-2; D is possibly TRBD1 (5 bases). V dropped 2 bases and J dropped 6 bases, with 13 bases sitting between them. CDR1 is KGHSH, CDR2 LQKENI, per germline. This CDR3 has 14 amino acids. CDR3 region: CASSPGRDRDGYTF. As DNA, the CDR3 is TGTGCCAGCTCACCAGGGAGGGACCGGGATGGCTACACCTTC.

This clonotype was detected ten times or more. This sequence joins TRBV2 and TRBJ2-7; D gene uncertain. Trimming removed 7 bases from V and 1 base from J, with 11 bases in between. The CDR3 covers 13 residues. Per the germline V gene, CDR1 is SNHLY and CDR2 is FYNNEI. The CDR3 region is CASKESLSYEQYF. The CDR3 coding sequence is TGTGCCAGCAAAGAAAGTCTGTCCTACGAGCAGTACTTC.

This clonotype was counted many times. CDR3: CASSIQQGRGEAFF. DNA of the CDR3: TGTGCCAGCAGTATCCAACAGGGTAGAGGTGAAGCTTTCTTT. V usage is TRBV28 and J usage is TRBJ1-1; the D gene is possibly TRBD1 (6 bases). Trimming pared 5 bases from V and 7 bases from J, leaving 17 bases between. Looked up from germline, CDR1 is MDHEN and CDR2 is SYDVKM. The CDR3 sequence is 14 residues long.

This clonotype was detected ten times or more. The chain links TRBV28 to TRBJ2-5; 7 bases map to TRBD2. V dropped 5 bases and J dropped 5; count of bases not matched to a gene: 5. The CDR3 loop spans 13 amino acids. Germline CDR1 is MDHEN and CDR2 is SYDVKM. The CDR3 DNA reads as TGTGCCAGCAGTCCCGCCGGGGGGGAGACCCAGTACTTC. This translates into CASSPAGGETQYF. The whole variable domain, remainder taken from reference TRBV28 and TRBJ2-5, is DVKVTQSSRYLVKRTGEKVFLECVQDMDHENMFWYRQDPGLGLRLIYFSYDVKMKEKGDIPEGYSVSREKKERFSLILESASTNQTSMYLCASSPAGGETQYFGPGTRLLVL.

The CDR3: CASSLGSGIANEKLFF. CDR3 coding DNA: TGTGCCAGCAGCCTAGGCTCGGGGATTGCTAATGAAAAACTGTTTTTT. V usage is TRBV3-1 and J usage is TRBJ1-4; no firm D call. The CDR3 consists of 16 residues. CDR1 and CDR2 from the germline V gene are LGHDT and YNNKEL (reference sequence). With 4 bases removed from V and 3 bases from J, the gap between germline ends came to 15 bases.

This clonotype was detected ten times or more. The rearrangement links TRBV9 to TRBJ2-7; D is possibly TRBD1 (6 bases). Trimming stripped 4 bases from V and 0 bases from J, with 20 bases between. The CDR3 contains 17 residues. Germline loops: CDR1 SGDLS, CDR2 YYNGEE. CDR3 in DNA: TGTGCCAGCAGCCATCATAAGGGGACACCGAACTCCTACGAGCAGTACTTC. It encodes CASSHHKGTPNSYEQYF. The full variable domain, completed using reference TRBV9 and TRBJ2-7, is DSGVTQTPKHLITATGQRVTLRCSPRSGDLSVYWYQQSLDQGLQFLIQYYNGEERAKGNILERFSAQQFPDLHSELNLSSLELGDSALYFCASSHHKGTPNSYEQYFGPGTRLTVT.

There are many counts of this clonotype. The V call is TRBV11-2, the J call TRBJ1-2, with D tentatively TRBD1 (6 bases). The V end was cut by 1 base, the J end by 9 bases, with 12 bases between. Germline values: CDR1 SGHAT, CDR2 FQNNGV. The CDR3 consists of 13 residues. CDR3 loop: CASSLGPDRRYTF. DNA of the CDR3: TGTGCCAGCAGCTTAGGCCCCGACAGGCGCTACACCTTC.

This clonotype was counted ten times or more. The rearrangement uses TRBV30 and TRBJ1-1, with a possible D match to TRBD1 (5 bases). The V and J ends lost 2 bases and 4 bases respectively, with 11 bases between them. Germline CDR1 is GTSNPN and CDR2 is SVGIG (reference sequence). CDR3 length equals 13 residues. Here the CDR3 DNA reads TGTGCCTGGAGTACGGGGGGACCCACTGAAGCTTTCTTT. Translated, it gives CAWSTGGPTEAFF.

This clonotype appeared many times. The CDR3 reads CATSSTGHKGSYNEQFF. The CDR3, as DNA: TGTGCCACCAGTTCTACTGGCCATAAGGGCTCCTACAATGAGCAGTTCTTC. This chain connects TRBV24-1 to TRBJ2-1; D not resolved. Trimming shortened V by 6 bases and J by 0 bases, and 17 bases separated the two germline ends. The CDR3 covers 17 residues. CDR1 KGHDR and CDR2 SFDVKD come from the germline V gene.

A few counts support this clonotype. With a much larger clone just one base away, this may be a read error. CDR3 nucleotides: TGTGCCACAACAGCCTCAGTGAACACTGAAGCTTCCTTT. Translated: CATTASVNTEASF. This chain connects TRBV28 to TRBJ1-1; D gene ambiguous. This CDR3 has 13 amino acids. The germline V gene encodes CDR1 MDHEN and CDR2 SYDVKM.

This clonotype occurred many times. V and J are TRBV7-9 and TRBJ2-2; possible D gene TRBD2, 5 bases. Germline V gene data show CDR1 as SEHNR and CDR2 as FQNEAQ (reference sequence). The CDR3 spans 16 residues. Trimming cost V 0 bases and J 3 bases, with 11 bases left between them. The CDR3 loop reads CASSLAHEGDTGELFF. The CDR3, as DNA: TGTGCCAGCAGCTTAGCGCACGAGGGAGACACCGGGGAGCTGTTTTTT.